This entry lists 5 T cell receptor beta chains sequenced from one sample in a study of blood T cell repertoires in COVID-19. Repertoires were generated with immunoSEQ multiplex PCR, while TCRdb's copy carries only in-frame clones and drops some. Among 200,000 to 250,000 clones listed, 85% to 90% were seen once. Sequenced material: peripheral blood. All receptors come from a man in his thirties or forties with COVID-19, enrolled during active disease.

The rearrangement joins TRBV18 to TRBJ2-1; 7 bases are shared with TRBD2. The V gene's germline CDR1 is KGHSH and CDR2 LQKENI. Trimming at V came to 3 bases and at J to 3 bases, leaving 11 bases not matched to a gene. The CDR3 runs to 17 residues. The CDR3 DNA follows: TGTGCCAGCTCACCGTTCATCGCGGGGGACCGCTACAATGAGCAGTTCTTC. Translated: CASSPFIAGDRYNEQFF.

The count of this clone is one. The chain combines TRBV18 with TRBJ2-2; 8 positions match TRBD1. This CDR3 contains 16 residues. V was clipped by 3 bases and J by 2 bases; unmatched bases: 5. Germline lookup yields CDR1 KGHSH and CDR2 LQKENI. CDR3 bases: TGTGCCAGCTCACCTGACAGGGGCTACAACACCGGGGAGCTGTTTTTT. The encoded protein is CASSPDRGYNTGELFF.

J is TRBJ1-5 and V is TRBV27; D not certain. This CDR3 region has 15 residues. V was trimmed by 3 bases and J by 2 bases, leaving 11 bases between them. Looked up from germline, CDR1 is MNHEY and CDR2 is SMNVEV (reference sequence). Here the CDR3 reads CASSFWGDGNQPQHF. CDR3 DNA sequence: TGTGCCAGCAGTTTTTGGGGAGACGGCAATCAGCCCCAGCATTTT.

This clone is a singleton in its sample. The chain recombines TRBV3-1 (or the pseudogene TRBV3-2) with TRBJ2-1; 11 bases agree with TRBD2. The CDR3 has 16 residues. V trimming: 6 bases; J trimming: 4 bases; junction bases outside the gene matches: 8. Germline CDR1 and CDR2: LGHDT and YNNKEL (reference sequence). Here the CDR3 DNA reads TGTGCCAGCAGACTATGGACTAGCGGGTCATACAATGAGCAGTTCTTC. This sequence encodes CASRLWTSGSYNEQFF.

V gene TRBV29-1 combines with J gene TRBJ1-2; 10 positions match TRBD1. In germline, CDR1 is SQVTM, CDR2 ANQGSEA. The CDR3 runs to 14 residues. The V and J ends lost 7 bases and 4 bases, in that order; junction bases with no gene match: 9. Here the CDR3 DNA reads TGCAGCGCCAAGGACAGGGGGTCTGGCTATGGCTACACCTTC. It specifies CSAKDRGSGYGYTF.